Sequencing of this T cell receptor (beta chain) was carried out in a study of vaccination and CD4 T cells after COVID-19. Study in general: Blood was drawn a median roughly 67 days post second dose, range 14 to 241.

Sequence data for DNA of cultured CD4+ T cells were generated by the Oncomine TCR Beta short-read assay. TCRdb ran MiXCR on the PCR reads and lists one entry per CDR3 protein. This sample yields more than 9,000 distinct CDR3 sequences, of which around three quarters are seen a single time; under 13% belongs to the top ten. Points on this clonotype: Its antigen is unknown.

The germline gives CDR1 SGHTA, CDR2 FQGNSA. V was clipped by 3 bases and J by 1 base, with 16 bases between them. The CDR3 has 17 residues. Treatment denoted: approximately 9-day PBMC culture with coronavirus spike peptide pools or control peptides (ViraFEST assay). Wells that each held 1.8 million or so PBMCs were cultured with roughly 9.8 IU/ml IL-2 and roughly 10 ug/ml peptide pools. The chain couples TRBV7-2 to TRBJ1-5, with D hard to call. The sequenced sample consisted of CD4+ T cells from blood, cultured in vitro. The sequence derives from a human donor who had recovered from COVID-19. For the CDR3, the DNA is TGTGCCAGCAGCTTCGATAAGAGGCAGACCAGCAATCAGCCCCAGCATTTT. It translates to CASSFDKRQTSNQPQHF. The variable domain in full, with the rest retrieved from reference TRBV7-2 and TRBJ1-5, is GAGVSQSPSNKVTEKGKDVELRCDPISGHTALYWYRQSLGQGLEFLIYFQGNSAPDKSGLPSDRFSAERTGGSVSTLTIQRTQQEDSAVYLCASSFDKRQTSNQPQHFGDGTRLSIL.